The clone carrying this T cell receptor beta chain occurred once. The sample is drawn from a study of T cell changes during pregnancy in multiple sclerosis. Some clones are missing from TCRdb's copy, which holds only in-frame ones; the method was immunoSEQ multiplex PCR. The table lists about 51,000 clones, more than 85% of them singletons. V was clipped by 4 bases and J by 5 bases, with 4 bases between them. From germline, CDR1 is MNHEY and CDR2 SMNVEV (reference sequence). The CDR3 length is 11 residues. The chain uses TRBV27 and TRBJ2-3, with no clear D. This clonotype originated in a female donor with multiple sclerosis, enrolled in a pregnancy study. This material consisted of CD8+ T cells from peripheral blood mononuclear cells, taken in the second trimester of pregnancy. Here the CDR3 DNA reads TGTGCCAGCAGTTCGGGAGATACGCAGTATTTT. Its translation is CASSSGDTQYF.